This note documents a single T cell receptor beta chain sequence. Its specificity is unknown. TCRdb redid the calling of the RT-PCR reads with MiXCR, one entry per CDR3 protein. The sample contains 170,000 or so distinct CDR3 sequences, about 11% of which appear only once. This sample was taken from a study of response to subunit inactivated influenza vaccine. Findings of the study overall: Every seasonal influenza vaccination brings in few new T cells, the authors suggested.

The CDR3 extends over 14 amino acids. V gave up 2 bases and J gave up 0 bases, with 9 bases separating them. Germline lookup yields CDR1 GTSNPN and CDR2 SVGIG (reference sequence). Sequenced material: CD8+ T cells sorted from PBMCs, taken roughly 24 months after vaccination. The sequence was obtained from a man aged 45-69 years who received an inactivated influenza vaccine. The chain couples TRBV30 to TRBJ2-3; D unclear. The CDR3 sequence: CAWSRVVSTDTQYF. CDR3 bases: TGTGCCTGGAGTCGGGTTGTTAGCACAGATACGCAGTATTTT.